The 9 T cell receptor beta chains presented below share a single source sample, sequenced in a study of T cells in Graves' hyperthyroidism and ophthalmopathy. RNA transcripts provided the source from which TCR beta CDR3 regions were amplified. The primer set for the first-round RT-PCR of the TCR CDR3 was HTBI. One entry per CDR3 protein results from TCRdb running MiXCR on the multiplex PCR reads. Seen here are a few hundred thousand distinct CDR3 sequences, around 50% observed once, and the top ten hold around two fifths. The sample consisted of peripheral blood or thyroid tissue (not recorded which). The origin of the receptors is an adult woman with Graves' disease, either hyperthyroidism or ophthalmopathy (not recorded which).

J is TRBJ1-4 and V is TRBV12-3 or TRBV12-4; D ambiguous. The CDR3 totals 14 residues. Trimming removed 3 bases from V and 3 bases from J, with 8 bases in between. CDR3 DNA sequence: TGTGCCAGCAGTTTGACGGACGCTAATGAAAAACTGTTTTTT. This codes for CASSLTDANEKLFF.

This chain connects TRBV10-3 to TRBJ1-1; D call uncertain. The CDR3 totals 11 residues. The V gene's germline CDR1 is ENHRY and CDR2 SYGVKD. V lost 8 bases to trimming and J lost 8 bases, with 12 bases between them. The CDR3 nucleotides are TGTGCCATCTCAGAGGCCAGGGAAGCTTTCTTT. This gives the protein CAISEAREAFF.

On this clonotype: A junction boundary mismatches the germline segment, possibly from a read error. The genes are TRBV12-3 or TRBV12-4 and TRBJ2-5, with a weak D call TRBD2 (6 bases). The CDR3 extends over 14 amino acids. The DNA of the CDR3 is TGTGCCAGCAGTCAAGACGGGGAACGGGAGACCCGGTACTTC. It is translated as CASSQDGERETRYF.

This clonotype was picked up many times. One end of the junction fails to match germline, which may point to a read error. The chain uses TRBV4-1 and TRBJ1-5; D remains ambiguous. The CDR3 loop spans 12 amino acids. Germline V gives CDR1 MGHRA, CDR2 YSYEKL. CDR3 DNA: TGTGCCAGCAGCCAAGATAATCAGCCCCAGCATTTT. This encodes CASSQDNQPQHF.

The CDR3 protein is CSAVRAGADNSPLHF. The CDR3, as DNA: TGCAGTGCTGTTCGGGCGGGGGCGGATAATTCACCCCTCCACTTT. This chain uses TRBV20-1 with TRBJ1-6; D perhaps matches TRBD1 (6 bases). The germline V gene has CDR1 DFQATT and CDR2 SNEGSKA (reference sequence). V was trimmed by 5 bases and J by 5 bases, leaving 16 bases between them. The CDR3 is 15 residues long.

As regards this clonotype: A read error may produce the germline difference seen at one junction end. The chain couples TRBV12-3 or TRBV12-4 to TRBJ2-7; D perhaps matches TRBD1 (6 bases). CDR3 size: 14 residues. CDR3 sequence: CASSLVDSSYEQYF. The CDR3 bases are TGTGCCAGCAGCTTAGTGGACAGCTCCTACGAGCAGTACTTC.

This clonotype was picked up a small number of times. The chain links TRBV27 to TRBJ2-5; weak D call: TRBD2 (5 bases). The V and J ends lost 5 bases and 5 bases respectively, with 15 bases between them. CDR1 is MNHEY, CDR2 SMNVEV, per germline (reference sequence). The CDR3 sequence is 14 residues long. In DNA form, the CDR3 reads TGTGCCAGCAGTCCGTTTGTCGGGATCGAGACCCAGTACTTC. The encoded protein is CASSPFVGIETQYF.

This chain joins TRBV29-1 and TRBJ2-5; 9 nucleotides match TRBD1. The V segment lost 7 bases and the J segment 5 bases; nucleotides outside the gene matches: 5. The CDR3 has 12 residues. CDR1 and CDR2 (germline): SQVTM, ANQGSEA. The CDR3 DNA sequence: TGCAGCGCCACAGGGGGCGTGGAGACCCAGTACTTC. It translates to CSATGGVETQYF.

Many counts were recorded for this clonotype. The chain uses TRBV7-8 and TRBJ2-7, with 15 bases aligning to TRBD2. CDR3 length equals 16 residues. CDR1 SGHVS and CDR2 FQNEAQ come from the germline V gene. Unmatched junction bases numbered 6, after V lost 4 bases and J lost 5 bases. The CDR3 coding sequence is TGTGCCAGCAGCTCCCCCGGGACTAGCGGGAGGAACGAGCAGTACTTC. Protein: CASSSPGTSGRNEQYF.